This TCR beta chain stems from a study of regulatory T cells in long-lasting Graves disease. Time point indicated: persistent/refractory GD, antithyroid drugs over 5 years with positive TRAb. Construction of the TCR library relied on RNA isolated from PBMCs. It was an endocrinology department in Xi'an, China, that provided the patients. Germline CDR1 and CDR2: SGHVS and FQNEAQ. Deletions cut 4 bases from V and 4 bases from J, with 10 bases between. The CDR3 contains 13 residues. This clonotype showed up many times. Construction of TCR beta libraries relied on iRepertoire HTBI primers and on Arm-PCR targeting CDR3 regions. TCRdb ran MiXCR on the multiplex PCR reads and lists one entry per CDR3 protein. This repertoire shows roughly 400,000 distinct CDR3 sequences, less than 25% found once; its top ten account for less than 25%.

This clonotype was sampled from a female donor with Graves disease. The sample was peripheral blood mononuclear cells (PBMCs), taken when the disease was refractory, from a patient treated with antithyroid drugs. The gene calls are TRBV7-8 and TRBJ1-2; D is unclear. The CDR3 sequence: CASSSRFLYGYTF. CDR3 DNA: TGTGCCAGCAGCTCTAGGTTTCTCTATGGCTACACCTTC. Looking up the rest from reference TRBV7-8 and TRBJ1-2 gives the full variable domain: GAGVSQSPRYKVAKRGQDVALRCDPISGHVSLFWYQQALGQGPEFLTYFQNEAQLDKSGLPSDRFFAERPEGSVSTLKIQRTQQEDSAVYLCASSSRFLYGYTFGSGTRLTVV.